The rows below give T cell receptor beta chains drawn from one sample of a study of shared clonotypes between healthy human individuals. Data came from immunoSEQ multiplex PCR; TCRdb stores just in-frame clones and leaves some out. The table has some 630,000 clones, 95% to 96% seen once. The sequenced sample consisted of naive CD8+ T cells sorted from blood. All receptors derive from a woman aged 25 to 39 in good health. Both conserved end residues are part of each CDR3. A D gene is named only where the DNA matches it firmly. Clone sizes are given selectively: once, few, many, or a class where the clone is expanded.

clone_size,v_call,j_call,d_call,cdr3_length,cdr3_nt,cdr3_aa
NA,TRBV4-1,TRBJ1-1,TRBD1,15,TGCGCCAGCAGCCAATTCGGACAGGGGTTCACTGAAGCTTTCTTT,CASSQFGQGFTEAFF
NA,TRBV7-2,TRBJ2-4,NA,16,TGTGCCAGCAGCTTATCGCCCGGGACAATCCCAAACATTCAGTACTTC,CASSLSPGTIPNIQYF
NA,TRBV5-1,TRBJ2-7,TRBD1,15,TGCGCCAGCAGCGAGGGGACAGGAGTCTCCTACGAGCAGTACTTC,CASSEGTGVSYEQYF
NA,TRBV28,TRBJ2-3,TRBD2,15,TGTGCCAGCAGCCAGACTAGCGGCAGCACAGATACGCAGTATTTT,CASSQTSGSTDTQYF
NA,TRBV27,TRBJ1-5,NA,15,TGTGCCACTGCGCCCACGGTAGGGAGCAATCAGCCCCAGCATTTT,CATAPTVGSNQPQHF
few,TRBV7-9,TRBJ1-1,NA,15,TGTGCCAGCAGCTTCTTTGCGGGAATGAACACTGAAGCTTTCTTT,CASSFFAGMNTEAFF
NA,TRBV5-4,TRBJ2-3,NA,16,TGTGCCAGCAGCTTGGACAGAGCGCCTAGCACAGATACGCAGTATTTT,CASSLDRAPSTDTQYF
NA,TRBV4-1,TRBJ2-1,TRBD2,15,TGCGCCAGCAGCCAGGCGGGACTAGCGGGAGGCGAGCAGTTCTTC,CASSQAGLAGGEQFF
NA,TRBV5-1,TRBJ1-3,NA,18,TGCGCCAGCAGCTTGGCTGCGGCAGTCCTAGCCCCTGGAAACACCATATATTTT,CASSLAAAVLAPGNTIYF
NA,TRBV29-1,TRBJ1-2,NA,13,TGCAGCGCCCTGACAGATACTAACTATGGCTACACCTTC,CSALTDTNYGYTF